Here is one T cell receptor (beta chain) with its context. Germline V gene data show CDR1 as ENHRY and CDR2 as SYGVKD. This CDR3 spans 15 amino acids. Sequencing used immunoSEQ multiplex PCR; TCRdb keeps in-frame clones, though not all of them. The data contain around 75,000 clones, around 89% of them singletons. This sample was taken from a study of OX40 agonist ivuxolimab in advanced cancers. The V gene is TRBV10-3, the J gene TRBJ2-5; TRBD1 matches 7 bases. TRBJ2-7 explains the end of the DNA better; the J call may be wrong. Sequenced here: CD4+ or CD8+ T cells sorted from blood, sampled in a trial of the OX40 agonist ivuxolimab. The origin of this receptor is an adult with an advanced solid tumor such as melanoma, head and neck, liver or kidney cancer. For the CDR3, the DNA is TGTGCCATCAGTGATACAGGGGTCCCCTCCTACGAGCAGTACTTC. It is translated as CAISDTGVPSYEQYF.